What follows describes a single T cell receptor beta chain. What it binds is unknown. CDR1 is LNHNV and CDR2 is YYDKDF in the germline V gene (reference sequence). This CDR3 spans 16 amino acids. V lost 1 base and J lost 3, with 14 bases in between. Assay used: immunoSEQ multiplex PCR; TCRdb lists only in-frame clones, some missing. The sample includes 300,000 to 400,000 clones, about 90% of them seen just once. The data were taken from a study of Ad26.COV2.S vaccination and SARS-CoV-2 variants. Study conclusions and caveats: Total T cell responses were possibly underestimated by TCR breadth and depth analyses. Spike-specific TCR breadth was greater in vaccine than placebo recipients. Substantial breadth in spike-specific CD8+ and CD4+ T cell responses was reportedly seen after vaccination.

The chain joins TRBV15 to TRBJ2-3, with D tentatively TRBD1 (5 bases). The origin of this receptor is a human donor who had recovered from COVID-19. The material was peripheral blood, obtained after recovery from COVID-19. CDR3: CATSRGAREVTDTQYF. The DNA for the CDR3 is TGTGCCACCAGCAGAGGGGCCAGGGAAGTTACAGATACGCAGTATTTT.